The next 24 T cell receptor beta chains were all read from a single sample in a study of early T cells in non-severe SARS-CoV-2 infection. TCRdb re-derived calls from the 5' RACE reads in MiXCR, one entry per CDR3 protein. The repertoire has around 57,000 distinct CDR3 sequences, 9.5% to 15% of them found once; the top ten carry roughly 4.5%. Material: whole blood. The receptor set was obtained from an adult who was a healthcare worker with PCR-confirmed SARS-CoV-2 infection or an uninfected control (not recorded which).

The V call is TRBV24-1, the J call TRBJ2-7; TRBD1 might be the D (5 bases). V was pared by 4 bases and J by 3 bases, with 12 bases between. The CDR3 spans 14 residues. Germline-derived CDR1 and CDR2 are KGHDR and SFDVKD. DNA of the CDR3: TGTGCCACCAGTGACCCAGACAGTAACTACGAGCAGTACTTC. Its protein is CATSDPDSNYEQYF.

This clonotype was found many times. The chain is built from TRBV7-8 and TRBJ1-5; D is unclear. This CDR3 is built from 13 residues. CDR1 and CDR2 from the germline V gene are SGHVS and FQNEAQ. The V and J ends lost 2 bases and 7 bases respectively, with 9 bases between them. The CDR3 loop is CASSLSLGQPQHF. Written as DNA, the CDR3 is TGTGCCAGCAGCTTAAGTCTAGGACAGCCCCAGCATTTT.

This clonotype was observed a few times. The V gene is TRBV10-3, the J gene TRBJ2-7; D is tentatively TRBD1 or TRBD2 (6 bases each). The CDR3 contains 12 residues. In germline, CDR1 is ENHRY, CDR2 SYGVKD. The V end was cut by 5 bases, the J end by 6 bases, with 11 bases between. The CDR3, as DNA: TGTGCCATCAGTCTACAGGGAGGCGAGCAGTACTTC. This gives the protein CAISLQGGEQYF.

The chain recombines TRBV11-2 with TRBJ2-2; D is unresolved. CDR1 SGHAT and CDR2 FQNNGV come from the germline V gene. The CDR3 extends over 16 amino acids. V lost 0 bases to trimming and J lost 4 bases, with 12 bases between them. Here the CDR3 reads CASSLEMPSRTGELFF. CDR3 bases: TGTGCCAGCAGCTTAGAAATGCCCAGTCGCACCGGGGAGCTGTTTTTT.

Of note for this clonotype: A much larger clonotype is one base distant, so this may be a read error. The chain has TRBV7-2 and TRBJ1-6; unclear D gene. In germline, CDR1 is SGHTA, CDR2 FQGNSA. The CDR3 consists of 15 residues. The chain's CDR3 is CASSLLGALDSPLYF. The DNA of the CDR3 is TGTGCCAGCAGCTTACTAGGTGCCTTAGATTCACCCCTCTACTTT.

This clonotype was picked up a small number of times. CDR3 residues: CASSYRQGYEQYF. The DNA for the CDR3 is TGTGCCAGCAGCTATCGGCAGGGATACGAGCAGTACTTC. J is TRBJ2-7 and V is TRBV7-9; D might be TRBD1 (5 bases). Germline values: CDR1 SEHNR, CDR2 FQNEAQ (reference sequence). The V and J ends lost 4 bases and 4 bases respectively, with 11 bases between them. The CDR3 runs 13 residues.

This clonotype was detected a few times. The rearrangement joins TRBV7-3 to TRBJ2-1; the match to TRBD2 covers 8 bases. The CDR3 has 15 amino acids. Germline lookup yields CDR1 SGHTA and CDR2 FQGTGA. V lost 5 bases, J lost 3 bases, and 6 bases stayed unmatched. The DNA of the CDR3 is TGTGCCAGCAGCGAAAGGGCGGGAGGCTACAATGAGCAGTTCTTC. It encodes CASSERAGGYNEQFF.

This clonotype was seen at least ten times. This chain uses TRBV11-2 with TRBJ2-5; D perhaps matches TRBD2 (7 bases). This CDR3 region has 18 residues. Trimming took off 1 base at V and 5 bases at J, with 23 bases between the two ends. Germline values: CDR1 SGHAT, CDR2 FQNNGV. In DNA, the CDR3 is TGTGCCAGCAGCTTAGTGGGGGGGGCTATCTCCGCGGCGGAGACCCAGTACTTC. This gives the protein CASSLVGGAISAAETQYF.

Many counts were recorded for this clonotype. The rearrangement links TRBV4-2 to TRBJ1-1; D is perhaps TRBD1 (5 bases). The V end was cut by 1 base, the J end by 3 bases, with 15 bases between. Germline lookup yields CDR1 LGHNA and CDR2 YNFKEQ. The CDR3 runs 16 residues. As DNA, the CDR3 is TGTGCCAGCAGCCAAGCCTGGGACGGGGGGGACACTGAAGCTTTCTTT. Translated, it gives CASSQAWDGGDTEAFF.

The sample holds a few counts of this clonotype. The rearrangement links TRBV7-3 to TRBJ1-3; possible D gene TRBD1, 6 bases. Per germline, CDR1 SGHTA and CDR2 FQGTGA. The CDR3 sequence is 13 residues long. V was cut by 4 bases and J by 2 bases, with 6 bases left in between. CDR3 DNA: TGTGCCAGCAGCTCAGGGGCTGGAAACACCATATATTTT. Translated, it gives CASSSGAGNTIYF. Drawing the rest from reference TRBV7-3 and TRBJ1-3, the complete variable domain is GAGVSQTPSNKVTEKGKYVELRCDPISGHTALYWYRQSLGQGPEFLIYFQGTGAADDSGLPNDRFFAVRPEGSVSTLKIQRTERGDSAVYLCASSSGAGNTIYFGEGSWLTVV.

This clonotype was observed many times. V usage is TRBV30 and J usage is TRBJ2-1; 8 nucleotides match TRBD1. V lost 1 base and J lost 6; bases outside the gene matches: 5. CDR3 length: 14 residues. Germline CDR1 reads GTSNPN; CDR2 reads SVGIG (reference sequence). CDR3 residues: CAWSGAGGLNEQFF. The CDR3 DNA reads as TGTGCCTGGAGTGGGGCAGGGGGCCTCAATGAGCAGTTCTTC.

V gene TRBV7-9 combines with J gene TRBJ1-1; the match to TRBD1 covers 7 bases. The CDR3 consists of 15 residues. Trimming took 1 base from V and 4 from J; bases not matched to a gene: 6. The germline V gene encodes CDR1 SEHNR and CDR2 FQNEAQ (reference sequence). The CDR3 DNA follows: TGTGCCAGCAGCTTAGTAGGGGGCGCCGGCACTGAAGCTTTCTTT. Protein sequence: CASSLVGGAGTEAFF.

This clonotype occurred many times. The rearrangement joins TRBV6-6 to TRBJ1-2; D may be TRBD1 (5 bases). V was clipped by 4 bases and J by 2 bases, with 8 bases between them. The CDR3 extends over 13 amino acids. Germline V gene sequence: CDR1 MNHNY, CDR2 SVGAGI (reference sequence). In DNA form, the CDR3 reads TGTGCCAGCAGTTGGGAGGGGAACTATGGCTACACCTTC. This gives the protein CASSWEGNYGYTF.

This clonotype has ten or more counts. J is TRBJ2-4 and V is TRBV4-3; the D gene is possibly TRBD1 (6 bases). Looked up from germline, CDR1 is LGHNA and CDR2 is YSLEER. This CDR3 has 15 residues. Trimming left V 0 bases short and J 2 bases short, with 8 bases between. The DNA for the CDR3 is TGCGCCAGCAGCCAAGATGGGGGCCCCAAAAACATTCAGTACTTC. Its protein is CASSQDGGPKNIQYF.

This clonotype was counted many times. The chain has TRBV6-2 or TRBV6-3 and TRBJ2-1, with a weak D call TRBD2 (6 bases). The germline V and J ends were trimmed by 7 bases and 13 bases, with 23 bases remaining between them. The CDR3 runs to 14 residues. Germline CDR1 reads MNHEY; CDR2 reads SVGEGT. In nucleotides, the CDR3 is TGTGCCAGCAACGAAAGGAGGGTTAGTATGCCCCAGTTCTTC. Its protein product is CASNERRVSMPQFF.

This clonotype has just a few counts. The chain uses TRBV20-1 and TRBJ1-2, with TRBD1 as a possible D gene (5 bases). The ends were cut back, 4 bases at V and 6 bases at J, with 18 bases in the middle. The CDR3 has 14 amino acids. Per the germline V gene, CDR1 is DFQATT and CDR2 is SNEGSKA (reference sequence). CDR3 protein: CSAIPGPRLDGYTF. CDR3 coding DNA: TGCAGTGCTATTCCGGGGCCGAGGTTGGATGGCTACACCTTC.

The rearrangement uses TRBV5-1 and TRBJ1-3, with no clear D. Per germline, CDR1 SGHRS and CDR2 YFSETQ. V lost 0 bases and J lost 0, with 7 bases in between. CDR3 length: 15 amino acids. The CDR3 here is CASSLEAPSGNTIYF. CDR3 bases: TGCGCCAGCAGCTTGGAGGCCCCCTCTGGAAACACCATATATTTT.

This clonotype was seen repeatedly, ten times or more. The chain has TRBV12-3 or TRBV12-4 and TRBJ1-4; 8 nucleotides line up with TRBD1. This CDR3 spans 15 amino acids. J lost 4 bases, V lost 6 bases, and 7 bases had no gene match. The chain's CDR3 is CASRPTGGVNEKLFF. DNA of the CDR3: TGTGCCAGCAGGCCTACAGGGGGTGTTAATGAAAAACTGTTTTTT.

A few counts support this clonotype. V usage is TRBV10-2 and J usage is TRBJ2-2, with 8 bases matching TRBD2. Germline V gene lookup returns CDR1 WSHSY and CDR2 SAAADI. The ends lost 5 bases at V and 6 bases at J; junction bases unmatched: 5. The CDR3 runs 14 residues. DNA for the CDR3: TGCGCCAGCAGTTGGACGGGAGGGTCCGGGGAGCTGTTTTTT. It encodes CASSWTGGSGELFF.

This clonotype was seen many times. The V gene is TRBV4-1, the J gene TRBJ2-7, with 11 bases matching TRBD2. CDR1 and CDR2 from the germline V gene are MGHRA and YSYEKL. V was pared by 1 base and J by 9 bases, with 23 bases of the junction left unmatched. This CDR3 has 20 amino acids. The CDR3 DNA follows: TGCGCCAGCAGCCAAGCCTATATAAGGACAGAGACGGGACTAGCGGTTGTGCAGTACTTC. Encoded protein: CASSQAYIRTETGLAVVQYF.

This clonotype was detected ten times or more. This sequence joins TRBV5-1 and TRBJ1-1; D unclear. The CDR3 has 12 amino acids. Trimming left V 6 bases short and J 0 bases short, with 6 bases between. Germline V lookup: CDR1 SGHRS, CDR2 YFSETQ. The CDR3 region has the DNA TGCGCCAGCATTGGGCTGAACACTGAAGCTTTCTTT. Encoded protein: CASIGLNTEAFF.

Only a few counts were recorded for this clonotype. The chain joins TRBV20-1 to TRBJ2-7; D is unresolved. In germline, CDR1 is DFQATT, CDR2 SNEGSKA (reference sequence). Trimming took off 1 base at V and 3 bases at J, with 10 bases between the two ends. The CDR3 has 13 amino acids. The CDR3 loop is CSARGNTNYEQYF. CDR3 nucleotide sequence: TGCAGTGCTAGAGGTAACACTAACTACGAGCAGTACTTC.

This sequence joins TRBV7-2 and TRBJ2-5; possible D gene TRBD2, 6 bases. CDR3 length equals 13 residues. Germline V CDR1 and CDR2: SGHTA, FQGNSA. Trimming took 1 base from V and 9 from J, leaving 12 bases between them. The CDR3 coding sequence is TGTGCCAGCAGCTTAGGATCAGGAGGGGCCCAGTACTTC. This sequence encodes CASSLGSGGAQYF. The variable domain in full, with the rest retrieved from reference TRBV7-2 and TRBJ2-5, is GAGVSQSPSNKVTEKGKDVELRCDPISGHTALYWYRQSLGQGLEFLIYFQGNSAPDKSGLPSDRFSAERTGGSVSTLTIQRTQQEDSAVYLCASSLGSGGAQYFGPGTRLLVL.

The table lists this clonotype with many counts. The chain carries TRBV27 and TRBJ2-1; 7 bases match TRBD2. V was pared by 8 bases and J by 3 bases, with 13 bases of the junction left unmatched. The CDR3 is 16 residues long. The germline gives CDR1 MNHEY, CDR2 SMNVEV (reference sequence). The CDR3 sequence: CASSILRGGGYNEQFF. In DNA, the CDR3 is TGTGCCAGCTCCATCTTGCGGGGCGGGGGCTACAATGAGCAGTTCTTC.